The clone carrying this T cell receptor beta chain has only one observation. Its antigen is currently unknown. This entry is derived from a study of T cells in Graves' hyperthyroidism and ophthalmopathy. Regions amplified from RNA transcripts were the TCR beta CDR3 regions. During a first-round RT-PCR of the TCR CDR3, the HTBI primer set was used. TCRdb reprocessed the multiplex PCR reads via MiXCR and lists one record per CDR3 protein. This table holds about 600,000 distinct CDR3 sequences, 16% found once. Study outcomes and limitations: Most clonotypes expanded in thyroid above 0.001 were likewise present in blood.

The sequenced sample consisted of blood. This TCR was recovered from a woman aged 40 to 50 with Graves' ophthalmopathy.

CDR3: CSARGGTSGGTTDTQYF. CDR3 DNA: TGCAGTGCTAGGGGGGGTACTAGCGGGGGCACCACAGATACGCAGTATTTT. The chain recombines TRBV20-1 with TRBJ2-3; 11 bases line up with TRBD2. With 3 bases clipped from V and 2 bases from J, the junction kept 10 bases outside the gene matches. Germline V CDR1 and CDR2: DFQATT, SNEGSKA (reference sequence). The CDR3 has 17 amino acids.